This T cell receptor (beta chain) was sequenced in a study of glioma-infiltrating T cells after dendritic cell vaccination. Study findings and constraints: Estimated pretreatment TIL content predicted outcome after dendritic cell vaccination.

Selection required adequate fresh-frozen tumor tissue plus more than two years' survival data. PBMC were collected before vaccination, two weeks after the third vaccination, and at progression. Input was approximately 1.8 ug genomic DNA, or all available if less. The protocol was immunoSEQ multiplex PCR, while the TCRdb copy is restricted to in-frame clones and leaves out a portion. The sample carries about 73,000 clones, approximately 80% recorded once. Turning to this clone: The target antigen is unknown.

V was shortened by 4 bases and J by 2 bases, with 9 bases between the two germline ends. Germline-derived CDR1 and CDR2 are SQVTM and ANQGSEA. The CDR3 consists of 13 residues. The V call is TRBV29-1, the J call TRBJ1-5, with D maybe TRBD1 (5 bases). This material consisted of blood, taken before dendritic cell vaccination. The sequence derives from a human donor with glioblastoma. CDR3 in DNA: TGCAGCGTTGGACAACAGGGCAATCAGCCCCAGCATTTT. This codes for CSVGQQGNQPQHF.